Here is one T cell receptor beta chain with its context. Deletions cut 3 bases from V and 0 bases from J, with 14 bases between. The CDR3 extends over 15 amino acids. In germline, CDR1 is DFQATT, CDR2 SNEGSKA (reference sequence). These data originate in a study of T cell responses to AZD1222 COVID-19 vaccine. Some clones are missing from TCRdb's copy, which holds only in-frame ones; the method was immunoSEQ multiplex PCR. The repertoire holds approximately 15,000 clones, about 85% seen once, with about 2.9% in the top ten. This specimen consisted of peripheral blood, obtained 28 days after the second AZD1222 dose. This TCR derives from an adult who received the AZD1222 COVID-19 vaccine. The chain recombines TRBV20-1 with TRBJ1-1, with D possibly matching TRBD1 (6 bases). This chain's CDR3 is CSASLGQGMNTEAFF. DNA of the CDR3: TGCAGTGCTAGTCTGGGGCAGGGGATGAACACTGAAGCTTTCTTT.